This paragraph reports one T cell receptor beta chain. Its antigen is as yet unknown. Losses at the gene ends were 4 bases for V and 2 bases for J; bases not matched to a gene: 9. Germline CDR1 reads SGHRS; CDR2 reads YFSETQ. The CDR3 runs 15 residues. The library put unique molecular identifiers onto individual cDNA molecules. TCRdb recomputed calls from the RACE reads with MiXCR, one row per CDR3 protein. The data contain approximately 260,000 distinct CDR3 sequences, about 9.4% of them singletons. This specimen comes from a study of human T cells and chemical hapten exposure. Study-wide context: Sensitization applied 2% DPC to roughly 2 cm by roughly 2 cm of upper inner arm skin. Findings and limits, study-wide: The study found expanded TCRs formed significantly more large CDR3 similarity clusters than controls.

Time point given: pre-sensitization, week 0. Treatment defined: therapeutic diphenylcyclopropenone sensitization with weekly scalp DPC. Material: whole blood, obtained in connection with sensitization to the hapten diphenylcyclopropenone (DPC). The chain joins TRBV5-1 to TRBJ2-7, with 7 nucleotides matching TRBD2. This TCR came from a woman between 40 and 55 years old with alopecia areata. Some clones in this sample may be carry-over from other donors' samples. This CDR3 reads CASSDTTSVTYEQYF. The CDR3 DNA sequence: TGCGCCAGCAGCGATACTACTAGCGTAACCTACGAGCAGTACTTC. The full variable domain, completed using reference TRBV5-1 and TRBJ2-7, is KAGVTQTPRYLIKTRGQQVTLSCSPISGHRSVSWYQQTPGQGLQFLFEYFSETQRNKGNFPGRFSGRQFSNSRSEMNVSTLELGDSALYLCASSDTTSVTYEQYFGPGTRLTVT.